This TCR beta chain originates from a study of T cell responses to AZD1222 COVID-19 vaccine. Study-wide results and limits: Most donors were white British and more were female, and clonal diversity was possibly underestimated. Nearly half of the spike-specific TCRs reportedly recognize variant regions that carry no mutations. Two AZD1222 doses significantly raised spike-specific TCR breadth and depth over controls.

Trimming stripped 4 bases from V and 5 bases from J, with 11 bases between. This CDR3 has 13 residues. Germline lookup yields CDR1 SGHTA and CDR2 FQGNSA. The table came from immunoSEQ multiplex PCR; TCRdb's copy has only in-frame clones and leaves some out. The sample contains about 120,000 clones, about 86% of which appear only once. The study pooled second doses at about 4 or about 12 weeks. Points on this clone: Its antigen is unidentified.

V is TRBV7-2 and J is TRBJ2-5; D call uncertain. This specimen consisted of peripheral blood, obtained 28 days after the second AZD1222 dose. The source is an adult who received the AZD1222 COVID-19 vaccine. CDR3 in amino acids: CASSSSIRETQYF. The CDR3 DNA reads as TGTGCCAGCAGCTCCTCTATACGCGAGACCCAGTACTTC.